This is a list of T cell receptor beta chains from one sample in a study of shared clonotypes between healthy human individuals. The repertoire was sequenced with immunoSEQ multiplex PCR; TCRdb's copy has only in-frame clones and lacks some. The sample lists some 530,000 clones, more than 65% occurring once. Sequences were obtained from PBMCs. The receptors originated from a woman aged 40-49 years in good health. Some clones in this sample may be carry-over from other donors' samples. CDR3s include the opening cysteine and the closing phenylalanine or tryptophan. The D gene is left open where the match is weak. Size tells how often a clone was seen (once, few, many) or the class of an expanded clone, and some rows leave it out.

>.|TRBJ1-5|.|TRBV11-2
CASSRSQWVGQPQHF
TGTGCCAGCAGCCGATCCCAATGGGTGGGTCAGCCCCAGCATTTT
>TRBD2|TRBJ2-1|.|TRBV27
CASSLGLAGVDEQFF
TGTGCCAGCAGTTTAGGCCTAGCGGGTGTGGATGAGCAGTTCTTC
>.|TRBJ2-7|once|TRBV6-1
CASSSPLKPYEQYF
TGTGCCAGCAGTTCCCCCTTGAAACCCTACGAGCAGTACTTC
>TRBD2|TRBJ2-3|.|TRBV7-9
CASSSPGTSPMTQYF
TGTGCCAGCAGCTCACCCGGGACTAGCCCCATGACGCAGTATTTT
>TRBD1|TRBJ2-7|.|TRBV5-1
CASSPRQGAFEQYF
TGCGCCAGCAGCCCTAGACAGGGGGCTTTCGAGCAGTACTTC
>TRBD1|TRBJ2-5|.|TRBV7-6
CASSLRTGGETQYF
TGTGCCAGCAGCTTACGGACAGGGGGCGAGACCCAGTACTTC
>.|TRBJ1-5|.|TRBV28
CASSLSAWAGQPQHF
TGTGCCAGCAGTTTATCGGCTTGGGCGGGGCAGCCCCAGCATTTT
>.|TRBJ2-7|.|TRBV7-9
CASSLGGDEQYF
TGTGCCAGCAGCTTAGGAGGGGACGAGCAGTACTTC
>.|TRBJ2-2|.|TRBV11-3
CASSPSSLGAPNTGELFF
TGTGCCAGCAGCCCATCCTCGTTGGGCGCGCCGAACACCGGGGAGCTGTTTTTT
>.|TRBJ1-3|.|TRBV10-2
CASSSGANSGNTIYF
TGCGCCAGCAGCTCCGGGGCTAACTCTGGAAACACCATATATTTT
>.|TRBJ1-5|.|TRBV15
CATSRGRQGVYSNQPQHF
TGTGCCACCAGCAGAGGCAGGCAGGGCGTTTATAGCAATCAGCCCCAGCATTTT
>TRBD2|TRBJ2-1|.|TRBV27
CASSLSTSGSFMSEQFF
TGTGCCAGCAGTTTATCGACTAGCGGGAGTTTCATGAGTGAGCAGTTCTTC
>.|TRBJ2-1|.|TRBV7-2
CASSLAGQNNEQFF
TGTGCCAGCAGCTTAGCCGGACAGAACAATGAGCAGTTCTTC
>.|TRBJ2-5|.|TRBV5-6
CASSLSGEETQYF
TGTGCCAGCAGCTTGTCCGGTGAAGAGACCCAGTACTTC
>.|TRBJ1-1|.|TRBV5-5
CASGLIGEAEAFF
TGTGCCAGCGGACTGATCGGAGAGGCTGAAGCTTTCTTT
>.|TRBJ2-7|many|TRBV14
CASSRGTVSYEQYF
TGTGCCAGCAGTCGCGGGACAGTCTCCTACGAGCAGTACTTC
>.|TRBJ1-2|.|TRBV19
CASSIPGTKYGYTF
TGTGCCAGTAGTATCCCCGGGACAAAATATGGCTACACCTTC
>.|TRBJ1-2|.|TRBV10-3
CAISGQTYGYTF
TGTGCCATCAGCGGACAGACTTATGGCTACACCTTC
>.|TRBJ2-1|few|TRBV5-1
CASSLDVVGGGSTEQFF
TGCGCCAGCAGCTTGGATGTGGTCGGGGGAGGTTCTACTGAGCAGTTCTTC
>.|TRBJ1-2|.|TRBV14
CASSQGQFYGYTF
TGTGCCAGCAGCCAAGGACAGTTTTATGGCTACACCTTC
>.|TRBJ2-5|.|TRBV25-1
CASSEFGTGKETQYF
TGTGCCAGCAGTGAATTTGGGACGGGGAAGGAGACCCAGTACTTC
>.|TRBJ2-7|.|TRBV27
CASSLSPYEQYF
TGTGCCAGCAGTTTATCGCCCTACGAGCAGTACTTC
>TRBD1|TRBJ1-1|.|TRBV27
CASSPRTGGSRGTEAFF
TGTGCCAGCAGTCCCCGGACAGGGGGCTCCCGTGGTACTGAAGCTTTCTTT
>TRBD2|TRBJ2-3|.|TRBV28
CASRGLAGSGGTQYF
TGTGCCAGCAGAGGACTAGCGGGGAGCGGGGGTACGCAGTATTTT
>.|TRBJ2-1|.|TRBV5-4
CASSYDSGNEQFF
TGTGCCAGCAGCTACGACTCGGGAAATGAGCAGTTCTTC
>TRBD2|TRBJ2-3|.|TRBV28
CVSSHPSGSKTDTQYF
TGTGTCAGCAGTCACCCCAGCGGGAGCAAGACAGATACGCAGTATTTT
>.|TRBJ2-2|once|TRBV5-1
CASSPGAVNTGELFF
TGCGCCAGCAGTCCTGGGGCAGTTAACACCGGGGAGCTGTTTTTT
>TRBD2|TRBJ2-1|.|TRBV6-1
CASSGTAGGVKFF
TGTGCCAGCAGTGGGACAGCGGGAGGGGTTAAGTTCTTC
>.|TRBJ2-1|.|TRBV7-9
CASSLSLAAYNEQFF
TGTGCCAGCAGCTTATCGCTAGCAGCCTACAATGAGCAGTTCTTC
>.|TRBJ2-2|many|TRBV6-4
CASSPDSHGELFF
TGTGCCAGCAGCCCGGACAGCCACGGGGAGCTGTTTTTT
>.|TRBJ2-5|.|TRBV28
CASSRSDYQETQYF
TGTGCCAGCAGCCGATCGGACTACCAAGAGACCCAGTACTTC
>.|TRBJ2-2|.|TRBV9
CASSPSRTGELFF
TGTGCCAGCAGCCCGAGTCGGACCGGGGAGCTGTTTTTT
>.|TRBJ2-1|once|TRBV7-3
CASSPDRVNEQFF
TGTGCCAGCAGCCCCGACAGAGTCAATGAGCAGTTCTTC
>.|TRBJ1-1|.|TRBV11-3
CASSLRGSGNTEAFF
TGTGCCAGCAGCTTAAGAGGGAGCGGGAACACTGAAGCTTTCTTT
>.|TRBJ2-7|.|TRBV7-9
CASSLAAADTYEQYF
TGTGCCAGCAGCTTAGCGGCCGCGGACACCTACGAGCAGTACTTC
>.|TRBJ2-3|many|TRBV10-3
CAISESSEPSTDTQYF
TGTGCCATCAGTGAGTCAAGCGAACCTAGCACAGATACGCAGTATTTT
>.|TRBJ2-1|.|TRBV30
CAWSVHRSRETNNEQFF
TGTGCCTGGAGTGTACATCGGTCGCGGGAAACCAACAATGAGCAGTTCTTC
>.|TRBJ1-5|.|TRBV5-8
CASSLGGDQPQHF
TGTGCCAGCAGCTTGGGGGGGGATCAGCCCCAGCATTTT
>.|TRBJ1-5|.|TRBV23-1
CAHQAESNQPQHF
TGCGCTCACCAGGCAGAAAGCAATCAGCCCCAGCATTTT
>TRBD2|TRBJ2-1|.|TRBV7-8
CASSLVASGNNEQFF
TGTGCCAGCAGCTTAGTGGCTAGCGGAAACAATGAGCAGTTCTTC
>TRBD2|TRBJ2-7|.|TRBV2
CASSEASGGPGEQYF
TGTGCCAGCAGTGAAGCTAGCGGGGGGCCCGGGGAGCAGTACTTC